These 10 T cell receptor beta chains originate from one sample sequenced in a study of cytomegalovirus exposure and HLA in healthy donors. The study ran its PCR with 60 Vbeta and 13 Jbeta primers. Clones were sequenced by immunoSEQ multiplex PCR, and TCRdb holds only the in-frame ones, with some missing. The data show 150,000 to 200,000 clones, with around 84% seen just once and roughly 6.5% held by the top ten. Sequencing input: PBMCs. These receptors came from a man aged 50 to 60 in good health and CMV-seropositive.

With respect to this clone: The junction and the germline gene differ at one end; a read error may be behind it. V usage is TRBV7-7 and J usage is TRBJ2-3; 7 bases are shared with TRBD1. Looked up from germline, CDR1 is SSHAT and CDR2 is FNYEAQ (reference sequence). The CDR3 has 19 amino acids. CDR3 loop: CASSPSLGNRDRSTDTQYF. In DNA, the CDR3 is TGTGCTAGCAGCCCAAGTCTTGGGAACCGGGACAGAAGCACAGATACGCAGTATTTT.

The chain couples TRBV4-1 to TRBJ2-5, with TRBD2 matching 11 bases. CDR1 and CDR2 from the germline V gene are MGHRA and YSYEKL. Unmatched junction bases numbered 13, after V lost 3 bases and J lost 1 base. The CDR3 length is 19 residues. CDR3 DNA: TGCGCCAGCAGCCAGAGTATTACTAGCGGGAGCCCCCTCCAAGAGACCCAGTACTTC. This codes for CASSQSITSGSPLQETQYF.

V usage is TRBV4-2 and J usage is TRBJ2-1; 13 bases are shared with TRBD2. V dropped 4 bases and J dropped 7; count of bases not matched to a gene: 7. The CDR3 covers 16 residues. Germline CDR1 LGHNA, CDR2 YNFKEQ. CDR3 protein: CASSRLGTSGVNEQFF. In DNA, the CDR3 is TGTGCCAGCAGCCGTCTCGGGACTAGCGGGGTTAATGAGCAGTTCTTC.

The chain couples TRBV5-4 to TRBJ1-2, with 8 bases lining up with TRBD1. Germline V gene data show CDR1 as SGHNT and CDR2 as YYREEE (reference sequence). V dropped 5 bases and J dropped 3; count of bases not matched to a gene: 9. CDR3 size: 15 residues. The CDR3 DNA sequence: TGTGCCAGCAGTTCTCGCAGGGGGCCAGACTATGGCTACACCTTC. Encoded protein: CASSSRRGPDYGYTF.

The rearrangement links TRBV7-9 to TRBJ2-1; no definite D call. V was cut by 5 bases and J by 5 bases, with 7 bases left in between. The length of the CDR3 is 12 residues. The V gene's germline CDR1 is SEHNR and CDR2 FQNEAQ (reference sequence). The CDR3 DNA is TGTGCCAGCAGCCTCCCTGACAATGAGCAGTTCTTC. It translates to CASSLPDNEQFF. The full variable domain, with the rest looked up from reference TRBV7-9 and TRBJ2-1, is DTGVSQNPRHKITKRGQNVTFRCDPISEHNRLYWYRQTLGQGPEFLTYFQNEAQLEKSRLLSDRFSAERPKGSFSTLEIQRTEQGDSAMYLCASSLPDNEQFFGPGTRLTVL.

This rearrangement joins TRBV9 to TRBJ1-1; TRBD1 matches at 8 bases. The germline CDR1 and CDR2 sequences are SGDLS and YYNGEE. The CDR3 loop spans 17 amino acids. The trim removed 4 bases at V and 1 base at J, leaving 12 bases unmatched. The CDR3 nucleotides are TGTGCCAGCAGCCGGGGGACAGGCAGAATTGGGAACACTGAAGCTTTCTTT. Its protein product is CASSRGTGRIGNTEAFF.

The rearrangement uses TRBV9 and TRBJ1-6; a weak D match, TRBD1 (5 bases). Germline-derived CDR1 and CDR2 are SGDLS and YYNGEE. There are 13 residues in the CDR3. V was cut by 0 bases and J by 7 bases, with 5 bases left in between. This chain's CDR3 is CASSVDRNSPLHF. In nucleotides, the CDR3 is TGTGCCAGCAGCGTAGACAGGAATTCACCCCTCCACTTT.

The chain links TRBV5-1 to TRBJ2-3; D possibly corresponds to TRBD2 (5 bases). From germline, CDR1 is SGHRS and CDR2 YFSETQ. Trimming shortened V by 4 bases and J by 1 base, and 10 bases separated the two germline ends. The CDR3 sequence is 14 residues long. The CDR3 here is CASSRAVGTDTQYF. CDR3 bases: TGCGCCAGCAGCCGAGCGGTAGGCACAGATACGCAGTATTTT. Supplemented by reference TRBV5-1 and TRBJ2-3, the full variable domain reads KAGVTQTPRYLIKTRGQQVTLSCSPISGHRSVSWYQQTPGQGLQFLFEYFSETQRNKGNFPGRFSGRQFSNSRSEMNVSTLELGDSALYLCASSRAVGTDTQYFGPGTRLTVL.

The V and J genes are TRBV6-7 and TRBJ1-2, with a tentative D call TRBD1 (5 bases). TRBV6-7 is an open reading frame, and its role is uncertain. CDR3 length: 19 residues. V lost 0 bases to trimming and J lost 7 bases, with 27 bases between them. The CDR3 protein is CASSYSLGPQPKNQGGYTF. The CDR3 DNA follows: TGTGCCAGCAGTTACTCGCTGGGGCCCCAACCGAAGAACCAGGGTGGCTACACCTTC.

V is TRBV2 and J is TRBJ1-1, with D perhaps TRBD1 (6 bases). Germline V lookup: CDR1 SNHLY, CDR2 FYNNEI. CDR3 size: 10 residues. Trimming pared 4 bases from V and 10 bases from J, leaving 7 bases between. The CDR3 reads CASSGGGAFF. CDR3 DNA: TGTGCCAGCAGTGGAGGGGGAGCTTTCTTT.